This T cell receptor beta chain is drawn from a study of blood T cell repertoires in COVID-19. Overall study context: Collection of acute and convalescent COVID-19 samples took place in the United States, Italy and Spain.

Trimming took off 0 bases at V and 0 bases at J, with 8 bases between the two ends. Germline CDR1 and CDR2: SNHLY and FYNNEI. The CDR3 is 16 amino acids. Authors' methods: Nucleated cell counts were estimated from reference gene primer amplification. Profiling relied on immunoSEQ multiplex PCR, and the TCRdb table lists in-frame clones only, not all of them. V and J calls and clone size are given by that table; D and trimming were obtained from the DNA. Of about 250,000 clones detected, approximately 80% appear once; the ten largest clones hold 4% to 5%. V usage is TRBV2 and J usage is TRBJ1-4; no definite D call. Sequenced input: peripheral blood. The source is a woman in her seventies with acute or convalescent COVID-19. CDR3 loop: CASSEARGTTNEKLFF. CDR3 nucleotides: TGTGCCAGCAGTGAAGCGCGCGGGACAACTAATGAAAAACTGTTTTTT.